This T cell receptor beta chain was identified in a study of identical twins. The CDR3 is made up of 15 amino acids. From germline, CDR1 is SGDLS and CDR2 YYNGEE. V gave up 3 bases and J gave up 4 bases; unmatched junction bases: 5. TCRdb passed the 5' RACE reads through MiXCR, listing each CDR3 protein once. Counted here are roughly 690,000 distinct CDR3 sequences, 21% occurring once; the ten biggest clones make up 4.3%. Details on this clonotype: Its matching antigen is unknown.

Whole-study results and caveats: Low generation-probability sequences were in excess among twin-shared out-of-frame alpha sequences.

The same sample was also used in a study of T cells expressing NK-cell markers. That report notes: Four donors showed these clonotypes also leading the CD3+CD56-NKG2C+ fraction.

This sequence originates from a woman aged 18-30 years in good health. This sequence joins TRBV9 and TRBJ2-1; TRBD1 matches 9 bases. Material for sequencing was PBMCs. The CDR3 coding sequence is TGTGCCAGCAGCGAGGGGACAGGGCCTTACAATGAGCAGTTCTTC. This encodes CASSEGTGPYNEQFF.